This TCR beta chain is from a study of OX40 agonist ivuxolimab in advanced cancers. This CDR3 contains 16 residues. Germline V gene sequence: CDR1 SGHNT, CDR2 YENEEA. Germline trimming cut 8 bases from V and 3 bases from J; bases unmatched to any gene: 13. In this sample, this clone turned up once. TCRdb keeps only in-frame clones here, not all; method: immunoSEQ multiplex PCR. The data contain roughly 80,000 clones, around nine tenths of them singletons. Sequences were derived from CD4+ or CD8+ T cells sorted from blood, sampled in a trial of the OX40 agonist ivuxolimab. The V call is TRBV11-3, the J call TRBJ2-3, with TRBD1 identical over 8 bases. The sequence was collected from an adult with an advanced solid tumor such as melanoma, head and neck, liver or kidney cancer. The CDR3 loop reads CASGKIGRTGTDTQYF. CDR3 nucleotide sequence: TGTGCCAGCGGGAAAATTGGAAGGACAGGGACAGATACGCAGTATTTT.